Below are 3 T cell receptor beta chains sequenced from a single sample in a study of blood T cells in healthy people across ages. PCR was performed a second time for about 7 to 12 cycles using a sample-barcoded 5' primer and a J-beta primer mix. TCRdb re-called the 5' RACE reads through MiXCR, storing one row per CDR3 protein. There are 1.4 million to 1.5 million distinct CDR3 sequences in the sample; 42% occur only once, and 7.9% lies in the top ten. The specimen was blood. The source is a woman younger than 30 in good health.

The chain joins TRBV5-1 to TRBJ2-4; a possible D gene is TRBD1 (5 bases). The DNA matches TRBJ2-5 better at its end, which makes the J call doubtful. The germline V gene has CDR1 SGHRS and CDR2 YFSETQ. The CDR3 consists of 14 residues. The CDR3 coding sequence is TGCGCCAGCAGCTGGCGACAGTCCAAAGAGACCCAGTACTTC. Translating it yields CASSWRQSKETQYF.

This clonotype was seen only a few times. This chain connects TRBV5-1 to TRBJ2-3; 7 bases are a match to TRBD1. The CDR3 consists of 14 residues. Germline V gene data show CDR1 as SGHRS and CDR2 as YFSETQ. The V segment lost 4 bases and the J segment 6 bases; nucleotides outside the gene matches: 8. CDR3 nucleotides: TGCGCCAGCAGCGTGCAGGGGGAGTTTGATACGCAGTATTTT. Translated: CASSVQGEFDTQYF.

The chain couples TRBV11-2 to TRBJ2-7; D not certain. Germline V gives CDR1 SGHAT, CDR2 FQNNGV. Trimming pared 1 base from V and 5 bases from J, leaving 15 bases between. This CDR3 spans 15 amino acids. The CDR3 spells CASSLATGHVDEQYF. DNA of the CDR3: TGTGCCAGCAGCTTAGCTACCGGGCACGTGGACGAGCAGTACTTC.